These T cell receptor beta chains were read from a single sample in a study of T cells in Graves' hyperthyroidism and ophthalmopathy. TCRdb passed the multiplex PCR reads through MiXCR, listing each CDR3 protein once. The repertoire holds roughly 700,000 distinct CDR3 sequences, with 17% as singletons. The specimen was blood. These receptors came from a man aged 45 to 65 with Graves' hyperthyroidism. Both conserved end residues are part of each CDR3. A D gene is named only where the DNA matches it firmly. Size tells how often a clone was seen (once, few, many) or the class of an expanded clone, and some rows leave it out.

>-|-|TRBV10-2|TRBJ2-7
CASSGSSGSRDYEQYF
TGCGCCAGCAGTGGGTCGTCAGGATCACGGGATTACGAGCAGTACTTC
>-|many|TRBV7-2|TRBJ2-7
CASSLVVSGASYEQYF
TGTGCCAGCAGCTTAGTAGTGTCGGGAGCCTCCTACGAGCAGTACTTC
>-|many|TRBV2|TRBJ1-1
CASSGGTEAFF
TGTGCCAGCAGCGGGGGGACTGAAGCTTTCTTT
>-|many|TRBV11-2|TRBJ2-7
CASSSRDMSYEQYF
TGTGCCAGCAGCTCCCGGGACATGTCCTACGAGCAGTACTTC
>-|many|TRBV2|TRBJ2-4
CASMIGDLAKNIQYF
TGTGCCAGCATGATAGGCGACCTAGCCAAAAACATTCAGTACTTC
>TRBD1|many|TRBV11-2|TRBJ1-5
CASTWHRGGNQPQHF
TGTGCCAGCACCTGGCACAGGGGAGGCAATCAGCCCCAGCATTTT
>-|many|TRBV27|TRBJ1-6
CASSPRQISPLHF
TGTGCCAGCAGTCCGCGACAGATTTCACCCCTCCACTTT
>TRBD1|few|TRBV19|TRBJ1-5
CASSTQGQGNQPQHF
TGTGCCAGTAGTACCCAGGGACAGGGCAATCAGCCCCAGCATTTT
>-|few|TRBV5-1|TRBJ1-1
CASSWGGELTEAFF
TGCGCCAGCTCATGGGGGGGTGAGTTGACTGAAGCTTTCTTT
>TRBD1|-|TRBV25-1|TRBJ1-2
CASSVTGDSEGYTF
TGTGCCAGCAGTGTGACAGGGGACTCGGAAGGCTACACCTTC
>-|-|TRBV20-1|TRBJ1-2
CSATIAGDGMRYTF
TGCAGTGCTACCATAGCAGGGGACGGTATGCGCTACACCTTC
>TRBD1|many|TRBV28|TRBJ2-7
CASSLTRGLYEQYF
TGTGCCAGCAGTTTAACCAGGGGGCTCTACGAGCAGTACTTC
>-|few|TRBV3-1|TRBJ1-4
CASSQDPGDNEKLFF
TGTGCCAGCAGCCAAGATCCCGGGGATAATGAAAAACTGTTTTTT
>-|-|TRBV10-2|TRBJ1-3
CASSESRSLFSGNTIYF
TGCGCCAGCAGTGAGTCGAGGTCGCTTTTCTCTGGAAACACCATATATTTT
>TRBD2|many|TRBV11-1|TRBJ2-1
CASSTGLAGRYTYNEQFF
TGTGCCAGCAGTACAGGACTAGCGGGGAGGTACACCTACAATGAGCAGTTCTTC
>TRBD1|many|TRBV19|TRBJ1-1
CASSETGRNTEAFF
TGTGCCAGTAGTGAGACAGGGAGGAACACTGAAGCTTTCTTT
>TRBD2|-|TRBV7-9|TRBJ2-1
CASSPPGTIFINEQFF
TGTGCCAGCAGCCCACCCGGGACTATATTCATTAATGAGCAGTTCTTC
>TRBD2|-|TRBV4-2|TRBJ2-5
CASSQEHLTSGTQEAQYF
TGTGCCAGCAGCCAAGAGCATCTCACTAGCGGGACCCAAGAGGCCCAGTACTTC
>-|many|TRBV30|TRBJ1-1
CAWSAWTEAFF
TGTGCCTGGAGTGCGTGGACTGAAGCTTTCTTT
>-|few|TRBV10-3|TRBJ2-1
CAISDSGSWDGQFF
TGTGCCATCAGTGATTCCGGGTCGTGGGATGGGCAGTTCTTC
>TRBD1|many|TRBV9|TRBJ2-5
CASSPRGQGARETQYF
TGTGCCAGCAGCCCAAGGGGACAGGGGGCACGAGAGACCCAGTACTTC
>-|many|TRBV6-1|TRBJ2-3
CASSGWTVLADTQYF
TGTGCCAGCAGTGGTTGGACAGTTTTGGCAGATACGCAGTATTTT
>-|few|TRBV29-1|TRBJ1-2
CSVEGESNYGYTF
TGCAGCGTTGAGGGGGAATCCAACTATGGCTACACCTTC
>TRBD2|many|TRBV11-3|TRBJ2-1
CASSLVGTSRYNEQFF
TGTGCCAGCAGCTTAGTGGGGACTAGCCGATACAATGAGCAGTTCTTC
>-|many|TRBV10-3|TRBJ2-7
CAIREARANEQYF
TGTGCCATCAGGGAGGCCAGGGCCAACGAGCAGTACTTC
>TRBD1|many|TRBV7-2|TRBJ2-5
CASSLRITGEETQYF
TGTGCCAGCAGCTTAAGGATCACAGGGGAAGAGACCCAGTACTTC
>TRBD1|-|TRBV18|TRBJ1-1
CASSRGGTGTTAFF
TGTGCCAGCTCACGGGGTGGGACAGGGACGACAGCTTTCTTT
>-|many|TRBV11-2|TRBJ2-1
CASKGETYNEQFF
TGTGCCAGCAAGGGGGAGACCTACAATGAGCAGTTCTTC
>TRBD1|many|TRBV2|TRBJ1-5
CASKTDRGNQPQHF
TGTGCCAGCAAAACGGACAGGGGCAATCAGCCCCAGCATTTT
>TRBD2|many|TRBV28|TRBJ2-5
CASSSIGLAGQETQYF
TGTGCCAGCAGTTCGATCGGACTAGCGGGACAAGAGACCCAGTACTTC
>TRBD1|-|TRBV7-2|TRBJ1-6
CASSLWDRGNSPLHF
TGTGCCAGCAGCTTATGGGACAGGGGTAATTCACCCCTCCACTTT
>TRBD1|many|TRBV2|TRBJ1-4
CAIPGTANEKLFF
TGTGCCATCCCCGGGACAGCCAATGAAAAACTGTTTTTT
>TRBD1|-|TRBV19|TRBJ1-1
CASKRGQGVTEAFF
TGTGCCAGTAAAAGGGGGCAGGGGGTCACTGAAGCTTTCTTT
>-|many|TRBV11-2|TRBJ2-1
CASSLGVSEQFF
TGTGCCAGCAGCTTGGGGGTGAGTGAGCAGTTCTTC
>-|few|TRBV15|TRBJ2-2
CATSRDPWGNTGELFF
TGTGCCACCAGCAGAGACCCATGGGGGAACACCGGGGAGCTGTTTTTT
>-|many|TRBV11-2|TRBJ2-2
CASSLFYQESPVTGELFF
TGTGCCAGCAGCTTATTCTACCAGGAATCCCCCGTAACCGGGGAGCTGTTTTTT
>TRBD2|-|TRBV7-6|TRBJ2-3
CASSGRNLADTDTQYF
TGTGCCAGCAGCGGGAGGAATCTAGCGGACACAGATACGCAGTATTTT
>TRBD2|many|TRBV2|TRBJ2-5
CASSKVREGGETQYF
TGTGCCAGCAGTAAGGTGCGGGAGGGTGGCGAGACCCAGTACTTC
>-|many|TRBV2|TRBJ2-5
CASSDPPTQYF
TGTGCCAGCAGTGATCCCCCGACCCAGTACTTC
>TRBD1|once|TRBV28|TRBJ2-5
CASNEGGTYQETQYF
TGTGCCAGCAATGAAGGGGGCACCTACCAAGAGACCCAGTACTTC